A single sample gave rise to the 4 T cell receptor beta chains below, sequenced in a study of blood T cells in healthy people across ages. Primers used in a second PCR of roughly 6 to 11 cycles were a sample-barcoded 5' primer and a J-beta primer mix. TCRdb reprocessed the 5' RACE reads via MiXCR and lists one record per CDR3 protein. The sample records about 1,600,000 distinct CDR3 sequences, 35% to 45% being singletons. Sequencing was done on a sample of blood. The receptors shown here come from a woman aged 18-30 years in good health.

This clonotype was observed at least ten times. V usage is TRBV29-1 and J usage is TRBJ2-7; 8 nucleotides agree with TRBD1. Germline lookup yields CDR1 SQVTM and CDR2 ANQGSEA. CDR3 size: 16 residues. Trimming cost V 4 bases and J 3 bases; bases outside gene matches: 14. CDR3 DNA sequence: TGCAGCGTTGTCGATCTTTTCGAGGACAGGGACTACGAGCAGTACTTC. Amino acid sequence: CSVVDLFEDRDYEQYF.

A single count supports this clonotype. The chain recombines TRBV30 with TRBJ1-1; D gene uncertain. Germline CDR1 reads GTSNPN; CDR2 reads SVGIG (reference sequence). The V end was cut by 2 bases, the J end by 1 base, with 5 bases between. This CDR3 contains 12 residues. For the CDR3, the DNA is TGTGCCTGGAGTAAGCCGAACACTGAAGCTTTCTTT. As protein: CAWSKPNTEAFF.

This clonotype was seen a few times. This chain uses TRBV12-3 or TRBV12-4 with TRBJ2-7, with TRBD2 matching 12 bases. The CDR3 is 15 amino acids. After removal of 5 bases from V and 3 bases from J, the junction contained 5 bases not matched to a gene. The CDR3, as DNA: TGTGCCAGCAGTCCCGGACTAGCGGGATACTACGAGCAGTACTTC. This sequence encodes CASSPGLAGYYEQYF.

The chain employs TRBV3-1 and TRBJ1-2, with unresolved D. CDR3 size: 14 residues. V was pared by 4 bases and J by 3 bases, with 12 bases between. Germline V gives CDR1 LGHDT, CDR2 YNNKEL (reference sequence). The CDR3: CASSLQTAYYGYTF. DNA for the CDR3: TGTGCCAGCAGCCTACAAACGGCGTACTATGGCTACACCTTC.